Listed here is a single T cell receptor beta chain. It lacks a known antigen. Per-base quality was not reported, and no clone a single base away is much larger than it. This record comes from a study of T cell responses to AZD1222 COVID-19 vaccine listed by TCRdb under 2021. As for the study more broadly: TCR sequencing covered more than 230 trial participants: 200 to 210 given two doses of AZD1222 and about 26 given two doses of MenACWY control vaccine. Trial participants were enrolled by age into subgroups of 18-55, 56-69 and 70-plus years, and 148, 28 and 57 TCR-sequenced participants, respectively, were included in these subgroups.

Results the study describes overall, beyond this receptor: Participants were mostly white British, with more females than males. The authors suggested clonal diversity may have been underestimated. The 56-69-year group was small, and its depth increase did not reach significance, likely because of low power. Conclusions about previously exposed vaccinees are limited, since just five or six AZD1222 recipients were seropositive for SARS-CoV-2 at baseline. Because no day 14 peak-response samples were available, the repertoires could be characterized only after the peak T cell response. CD4 TCRs associated with the vaccine covered the entire spike protein, and the dominant responses were in regions 160-218 and 743-854. Reportedly, almost half of the unique spike-specific TCRs recognized epitopes lying outside the regions that are mutated in the B.1.351 and B.1.1.7 variants. After two AZD1222 doses, spike-specific TCR breadth and depth were significantly higher than at day 0 and than in MenACWY recipients.

This specimen's time point label, interpreted: about 28 days (+/-7) after the second vaccine dose. Because spike-specific TCR depth and breadth did not differ between the two schedules, AZD1222 recipients who got a second dose at roughly 4 weeks were pooled with those who got a second dose at roughly 12 weeks. Vaccinee samples came from UK trials COV001 and COV002, including a single-blind randomized controlled phase 2/3 trial of AZD1222 (ChAdOx1 nCoV-19) in healthy adults. Trial participant PBMC samples were collected at day 0 and day 28 after the second dose for TCRbeta chain sequencing. The CDR3 regions of human TCRbeta chains were subjected to immunosequencing. On the study's bioinformatics: TCRs in the repertoires were compared against a reference library of SARS-CoV-2-specific TCRs that had been generated with the MIRA antigen-specificity platform. Breadth was defined as the fraction of unique TCRs that were SARS-CoV-2-associated, and depth was defined as the fraction of total T cells that were SARS-CoV-2-associated. Using the MIRA data, every spike-specific TCR was mapped to the spike region that the TCR reacted to and assigned to either a CD4 or a CD8 class. Log10-transformed breadth and depth values were compared by one-way ANOVA with Sidak's multiple comparisons tests. What TCRdb holds here is the immuneACCESS table cut down to in-frame rearrangements. Part of the clones is not present; checked against another copy, under half of the missing clones reflect an unresolved V gene, and the others are unexplained. From that table come the V and J calls and clone size; the DNA was used to work out D and trimming. Here the sample has roughly 200,000 clones; approximately 90% occur a single time. The top ten hold approximately 3.4% of the sample.

The germline V gene yields SGHRS for CDR1 and YFSETQ for CDR2. The germline ends are 15 bases apart after V is trimmed by 3 bases and J by 6 bases. From the cysteine up to the phenylalanine, the CDR3 has a length of 14 residues. Of all the DNA, just the CDR3 is kept, 42 bases in frame from base 1. Sequences were derived from peripheral blood, sampled 28 days after the second AZD1222 dose. Here the chain combines TRBV5-1 and TRBJ1-1, with a weak D call of TRBD1 (6 bases match). This TCR was recovered from an adult who received the AZD1222 COVID-19 vaccine. The nucleotides are TGCGCCAGCAGCTCACAGGGCGGTTTGGCTGAAGCTTTCTTT. This codes for CASSSQGGLAEAFF.